This T cell receptor beta chain is from a study of CD4+ T cells in melanoma. Study-wide findings and caveats: In melanoma, neoantigen-specific CD4+ T cells reportedly differed in differentiation state. CD8+ T cell, macrophage and B cell function reportedly correlated with neoantigen-specific CD4+ T cells.

The CDR3 has 14 amino acids. After removal of 6 bases from V and 2 bases from J, the junction contained 5 bases not matched to a gene. Germline V gene data show CDR1 as SGHRS and CDR2 as YFSETQ. Worth noting for this clone: The antigen remains undetermined.

Sequenced by immunoSEQ multiplex PCR; TCRdb stores in-frame clones only, minus some. The sample shows thousands of clones, 45% to 60% of them seen only once. The sequencing sample was made of cells from a culture (not recorded whether cultured in vitro). This TCR derives from a human donor with melanoma. The chain has TRBV5-1 and TRBJ2-3; TRBD2 matches at 8 bases. The CDR3 DNA follows: TGCGCCAGCACTACTAGCGGTTACACAGATACGCAGTATTTT. It encodes CASTTSGYTDTQYF.